Reported below is one T cell receptor (beta chain). Assay used: immunoSEQ multiplex PCR; TCRdb lists only in-frame clones, some missing. The table lists 20,000 to 25,000 clones, roughly 89% of them singletons, with about 0.52% in the top ten. These data come from a study of untreated major depressive disorder. Germline V gene data show CDR1 as SGHRS and CDR2 as YFSETQ. The CDR3 is made up of 14 amino acids. The V segment lost 3 bases and the J segment 6 bases; nucleotides outside the gene matches: 7. The chain recombines TRBV5-1 with TRBJ2-3; 7 bases fit TRBD2. This receptor was identified in a woman in her forties in good health. The sequencing input was CD4+ T cells from PBMCs. The DNA of the CDR3 is TGCGCCAGCAGCTCGACGACGGGAGGTGATACGCAGTATTTT. Its translation: CASSSTTGGDTQYF.